These 21 T cell receptor beta chains came from one sample sequenced in a study of early T cells in non-severe SARS-CoV-2 infection. TCRdb re-called the 5' RACE reads with MiXCR, one entry per CDR3 protein. The sample carries 65,000 to 95,000 distinct CDR3 sequences, 8.5% to 10% recorded once. What was sequenced was whole blood. All receptors derive from an adult who was a healthcare worker with PCR-confirmed SARS-CoV-2 infection or an uninfected control (not recorded which).

The chain has TRBV5-5 and TRBJ1-5, with 9 bases lining up with TRBD1. Germline values: CDR1 SGHKS, CDR2 YYEKEE (reference sequence). CDR3 size: 15 residues. The ends lost 0 bases at V and 10 bases at J; junction bases unmatched: 8. The CDR3 loop is CASSLAGTGTLPQHF. The DNA for the CDR3 is TGTGCCAGCAGCTTGGCCGGGACAGGGACTCTCCCCCAGCATTTT.

The J gene is TRBJ2-6, the V gene TRBV27; D remains ambiguous. The CDR3 length is 13 residues. Trimming removed 7 bases at V and 0 bases at J, with 4 bases between. CDR1 and CDR2 (germline): MNHEY, SMNVEV (reference sequence). CDR3 sequence reads: CASTRSGANVLTF. CDR3 DNA: TGTGCCAGCACGCGCTCTGGGGCCAACGTCCTGACTTTC.

The chain employs TRBV27 and TRBJ2-2, with TRBD1 matching 10 bases. The J segment lost 6 bases and the V segment lost 2 bases, leaving 3 bases of the junction unmatched. The CDR3 spans 15 residues. CDR1 is MNHEY and CDR2 is SMNVEV in the germline V gene (reference sequence). CDR3 protein: CASSLRTGGPGELFF. CDR3 DNA: TGTGCCAGCAGTTTAAGGACAGGGGGGCCCGGGGAGCTGTTTTTT.

This clonotype has ten or more counts. The chain links TRBV20-1 to TRBJ2-1, with 10 bases aligning to TRBD2. Looked up from germline, CDR1 is DFQATT and CDR2 is SNEGSKA (reference sequence). The CDR3 consists of 14 residues. Losses at the gene ends were 0 bases for V and 7 bases for J; bases not matched to a gene: 3. The CDR3 loop is CSAREAGGRNEQFF. CDR3 DNA sequence: TGCAGTGCTAGAGAAGCGGGAGGGCGAAATGAGCAGTTCTTC.

This clonotype was seen ten or more times. The DNA of the CDR3 is TGTGCCAGCAGTCCCGGGGCGGACAGCAATTCACCCCTCCACTTT. Residues: CASSPGADSNSPLHF. This sequence joins TRBV7-8 and TRBJ1-6; tentatively, D is TRBD1 (6 bases). CDR3 length: 15 amino acids. Germline V gives CDR1 SGHVS, CDR2 FQNEAQ. V lost 6 bases and J 7 bases, leaving 16 bases between the germline ends.

In its sample, this clonotype was seen many times. The rearrangement joins TRBV7-6 to TRBJ1-6; 10 bases line up with TRBD1. The junction had 5 bases not matched to a gene; V was cut back by 5 bases and J by 10 bases. Germline CDR1 and CDR2: SGHVS and FNYEAQ. The CDR3 is made up of 14 amino acids. The CDR3 reads CASSETGGYSPLHF. In DNA form, the CDR3 reads TGTGCCAGCAGCGAGACAGGGGGCTACTCACCCCTCCACTTT.

At least ten counts were recorded for this clonotype. The rearrangement links TRBV2 to TRBJ2-1; perhaps D is TRBD1 or TRBD2 (6 bases each). Trimming took off 3 bases at V and 7 bases at J, with 19 bases between the two ends. Looked up from germline, CDR1 is SNHLY and CDR2 is FYNNEI. The CDR3 runs 16 residues. Written as DNA, the CDR3 is TGTGCCAGCAGTGACTTAGGGGGACTTAGAGTTAATGAGCAGTTCTTC. Translation: CASSDLGGLRVNEQFF.

The chain uses TRBV3-1 and TRBJ2-1, with D hard to call. The V and J ends lost 1 base and 8 bases respectively, with 12 bases between them. The V gene's germline CDR1 is LGHDT and CDR2 YNNKEL (reference sequence). The CDR3 runs to 14 residues. The CDR3: CASSQVRSSHEQFF. The DNA of the CDR3 is TGTGCCAGCAGCCAAGTCCGCTCCTCGCATGAGCAGTTCTTC.

This clonotype has more than one count but fewer than ten. V usage is TRBV5-1 and J usage is TRBJ2-3, with TRBD2 matching over 8 bases. J gave up 4 bases and V 4 bases, and 5 bases lay outside the gene matches. Per the germline V gene, CDR1 is SGHRS and CDR2 is YFSETQ. The CDR3 is 14 amino acids. The CDR3 coding sequence is TGCGCCAGCAGCCCCCGGGAGGGTTCAGATACGCAGTATTTT. It encodes CASSPREGSDTQYF.

Ten or more counts support this clonotype. The rearrangement uses TRBV13 and TRBJ2-7, with 14 bases fitting TRBD2. This CDR3 region has 19 residues. V gave up 1 base and J gave up 3 bases; unmatched junction bases: 11. Germline CDR1 is PRHDT and CDR2 is FYEKMQ (reference sequence). The CDR3 DNA reads TGTGCCAGCAGCTTAGCAGGGAGGACTAGCGGGAGGTTACACTACGAGCAGTACTTC. Its protein is CASSLAGRTSGRLHYEQYF.

A note on this clonotype: Just one base apart from a much larger clone, this may be a read error. The gene calls are TRBV5-1 and TRBJ2-3, with a tentative D call TRBD1 (6 bases). The CDR3 is made up of 17 amino acids. Germline V CDR1 and CDR2: SGHRS, YFSETQ. The germline V and J ends were trimmed by 4 bases and 5 bases, with 23 bases remaining between them. CDR3 sequence (DNA): TGCGCCAGCAGCCTAGATACAAGGAGTGGGACAATAGATACGCAGTATTTT. Its translation is CASSLDTRSGTIDTQYF. The variable domain in full, with the rest retrieved from reference TRBV5-1 and TRBJ2-3, is KAGVTQTPRYLIKTRGQQVTLSCSPISGHRSVSWYQQTPGQGLQFLFEYFSETQRNKGNFPGRFSGRQFSNSRSEMNVSTLELGDSALYLCASSLDTRSGTIDTQYFGPGTRLTVL.

This clonotype showed up just a few times. This chain links TRBV5-1 with TRBJ1-6; D is uncertain. The germline gives CDR1 SGHRS, CDR2 YFSETQ. Trimming pared 0 bases from V and 10 bases from J, leaving 11 bases between. This CDR3 contains 14 residues. The CDR3 bases are TGCGCCAGCAGCTTGGACCCAGAGACCTCACCCCTCCACTTT. Protein sequence: CASSLDPETSPLHF.

The chain carries TRBV20-1 and TRBJ2-2; 7 bases align to TRBD2. CDR1 and CDR2 (germline): DFQATT, SNEGSKA (reference sequence). This CDR3 is built from 15 residues. The V segment lost 6 bases and the J segment 3 bases; nucleotides outside the gene matches: 10. The DNA of the CDR3 is TGCAGTGCCAAGGGAGCGGGATCGCACACCGGGGAGCTGTTTTTT. It codes for CSAKGAGSHTGELFF.

This clonotype has ten or more counts. V is TRBV2 and J is TRBJ1-5; D remains ambiguous. Germline V gene sequence: CDR1 SNHLY, CDR2 FYNNEI. There are 11 residues in the CDR3. V gave up 4 bases and J gave up 7 bases, with 5 bases separating them. The chain's CDR3 is CASSGEQPQHF. The CDR3 DNA reads as TGTGCCAGCAGTGGAGAGCAGCCCCAGCATTTT.

The genes are TRBV28 and TRBJ2-2; D is undetermined. Germline CDR1 and CDR2: MDHEN and SYDVKM. V was cut by 6 bases and J by 1 base, with 15 bases left in between. The CDR3 is 16 amino acids. The DNA for the CDR3 is TGTGCCAGCAGACCGCGGACCGTCAGGAACACCGGGGAGCTGTTTTTT. This gives the protein CASRPRTVRNTGELFF. Variable domain in full (rest from reference TRBV28 and TRBJ2-2): DVKVTQSSRYLVKRTGEKVFLECVQDMDHENMFWYRQDPGLGLRLIYFSYDVKMKEKGDIPEGYSVSREKKERFSLILESASTNQTSMYLCASRPRTVRNTGELFFGEGSRLTVL.

This clonotype was counted at least ten times. This chain joins TRBV9 and TRBJ2-1; D remains ambiguous. The germline gives CDR1 SGDLS, CDR2 YYNGEE. The CDR3 is 18 amino acids. Trimming removed 0 bases from V and 7 bases from J, with 23 bases in between. In nucleotides, the CDR3 is TGTGCCAGCAGCGTAGCTCAAGGCTACTGGCTCCGGTGGAATGAGCAGTTCTTC. It yields the protein CASSVAQGYWLRWNEQFF.

This chain connects TRBV5-1 to TRBJ2-3; D possibly uses TRBD1 or TRBD2 (5 bases each). Germline V gives CDR1 SGHRS, CDR2 YFSETQ. The germline V and J ends were trimmed by 4 bases and 6 bases, with 18 bases remaining between them. The CDR3 totals 15 residues. The CDR3 sequence is CASSVGTTVADTQYF. The CDR3 DNA is TGCGCCAGCAGCGTAGGGACCACCGTCGCCGATACGCAGTATTTT.

This clonotype appeared a few times. The genes are TRBV10-3 and TRBJ2-1, with 9 positions matching TRBD2. CDR1 and CDR2 from the germline V gene are ENHRY and SYGVKD. CDR3 length: 15 residues. After removal of 5 bases from V and 4 bases from J, the junction contained 6 bases not matched to a gene. The CDR3 sequence is CAISKASGNYNEQFF. CDR3 coding DNA: TGTGCCATCAGTAAAGCTAGCGGGAATTACAATGAGCAGTTCTTC.

This chain connects TRBV5-1 to TRBJ1-1; D gene uncertain. CDR3 length: 13 amino acids. Per the germline V gene, CDR1 is SGHRS and CDR2 is YFSETQ. Trimming removed 2 bases from V and 2 bases from J, with 7 bases in between. The CDR3 DNA reads as TGCGCCAGCAGCTTAAAGGAAAACACTGAAGCTTTCTTT. Its protein is CASSLKENTEAFF.

This clonotype was picked up many times. The genes are TRBV28 and TRBJ2-3; D unresolved. Germline V gene data show CDR1 as MDHEN and CDR2 as SYDVKM. V was trimmed by 5 bases and J by 0 bases, leaving 9 bases between them. CDR3 length: 14 residues. The CDR3 protein is CASSPASSTDTQYF. The CDR3 DNA sequence: TGTGCCAGCAGTCCGGCTTCTAGCACAGATACGCAGTATTTT.

Many counts were recorded for this clonotype. The chain uses TRBV7-9 and TRBJ2-1, with TRBD2 matching over 14 bases. Germline CDR1 reads SEHNR; CDR2 reads FQNEAQ (reference sequence). The junction had 10 bases not matched to a gene; V was cut back by 5 bases and J by 7 bases. The CDR3 loop spans 17 amino acids. CDR3 amino acids: CASSTIQGLAGVNEQFF. The CDR3, as DNA: TGTGCCAGCAGCACAATTCAGGGACTAGCGGGAGTGAATGAGCAGTTCTTC.